The next 7 T cell receptor beta chains were all read from a single sample in a study of human T cells and chemical hapten exposure. Time point described: patch test 1, 2 weeks after DPC sensitization. The treatment was: therapeutic diphenylcyclopropenone sensitization with weekly scalp DPC. From the RACE reads, TCRdb called clonotypes with MiXCR, one entry per CDR3 protein. The sample shows some 400,000 distinct CDR3 sequences, approximately 5% of them seen only once. The source material was whole blood, sampled in connection with sensitization to the hapten diphenylcyclopropenone (DPC). Receptors originate from a woman aged 50 to 65 with alopecia areata. Some clones in this sample may be carry-over from other donors' samples.

This clonotype has at least ten counts. The chain carries TRBV28 and TRBJ1-5; TRBD1 might be the D (5 bases). The ends were cut back, 4 bases at V and 0 bases at J, with 7 bases in the middle. This CDR3 has 14 residues. In germline, CDR1 is MDHEN, CDR2 SYDVKM. As DNA, the CDR3 is TGTGCCAGCAGTTACAGGATTAGCAATCAGCCCCAGCATTTT. Translated, it gives CASSYRISNQPQHF.

A few counts support this clonotype. The rearrangement links TRBV27 to TRBJ2-7; no clear D gene. The CDR3 is 13 residues long. CDR1 MNHEY and CDR2 SMNVEV come from the germline V gene (reference sequence). Deletions cut 6 bases from V and 6 bases from J, with 15 bases between. In nucleotides, the CDR3 is TGTGCCAGCAGCCCCCGGACGTCGGGCGAGCAGTACTTC. It encodes CASSPRTSGEQYF.

The V gene is TRBV30, the J gene TRBJ1-4, with 7 nucleotides matching TRBD1. Trimming removed 0 bases from V and 1 base from J; junction bases left unmatched: 8. Germline V gene lookup returns CDR1 GTSNPN and CDR2 SVGIG (reference sequence). This CDR3 comprises 17 residues. This CDR3 is CAWSVRRTGETNEKLFF. CDR3 bases: TGTGCCTGGAGTGTACGGCGGACAGGAGAAACTAATGAAAAACTGTTTTTT.

CDR3: CASSPGFGIEKLFF. CDR3 nucleotides: TGTGCCAGCAGTCCAGGGTTCGGCATTGAAAAACTGTTTTTT. This chain uses TRBV9 with TRBJ1-4; D may be TRBD1 (5 bases). The ends were cut back, 5 bases at V and 7 bases at J, with 15 bases in the middle. The CDR3 is 14 amino acids. Germline assignment: CDR1 SGDLS and CDR2 YYNGEE.

The chain employs TRBV15 and TRBJ2-7; TRBD2 is a possible D gene (5 bases). Germline V lookup: CDR1 LNHNV, CDR2 YYDKDF (reference sequence). The CDR3 contains 13 residues. The germline V and J ends were trimmed by 2 bases and 7 bases, with 12 bases remaining between them. CDR3 bases: TGTGCCACCAGCAGACGGGGAACGGGGGAGCAGTACTTC. This sequence encodes CATSRRGTGEQYF.

The V call is TRBV18, the J call TRBJ2-7; D unclear. Per the germline V gene, CDR1 is KGHSH and CDR2 is LQKENI. The CDR3 covers 15 residues. Deletions cut 0 bases from V and 4 bases from J, with 13 bases between. The CDR3 bases are TGTGCCAGCTCACCACCAGGGCTCCCTGGGTACGAGCAGTACTTC. Translation gives CASSPPGLPGYEQYF.

This clonotype was counted between two and nine times. The chain links TRBV4-1 to TRBJ1-2; D remains ambiguous. CDR3 length: 17 residues. V dropped 0 bases and J dropped 0 bases, with 14 bases sitting between them. CDR1 and CDR2 (germline): MGHRA, YSYEKL. CDR3 residues: CASSQDRQVEANYGYTF. CDR3 in DNA: TGCGCCAGCAGCCAAGATCGGCAGGTAGAAGCTAACTATGGCTACACCTTC.